These 17 T cell receptor beta chains came from one sample sequenced in a study of cytomegalovirus exposure and HLA in healthy donors. In the PCR, 60 Vbeta and 13 Jbeta primers were used. Clones were sequenced by immunoSEQ multiplex PCR, and TCRdb holds only the in-frame ones, with some missing. The sample contains 30,000 to 45,000 clones, about 53% of which appear only once. Sequenced sample: PBMCs. The origin of the receptors is a woman between 40 and 50 years old in good health and CMV-seropositive.

For the CDR3, the DNA is TGCGCCAGCAGCCGGGGACAGGGGGCCGACGAGCAGTACTTC. Translated, it gives CASSRGQGADEQYF. The chain links TRBV5-1 to TRBJ2-7; 12 bases agree with TRBD1. Germline assignment: CDR1 SGHRS and CDR2 YFSETQ. CDR3 size: 14 residues. Trimming removed 4 bases from V and 5 bases from J; junction bases left unmatched: 4.

The genes are TRBV9 and TRBJ1-5; no definite D call. CDR3 length: 14 residues. The germline V gene encodes CDR1 SGDLS and CDR2 YYNGEE. Trimming shortened V by 0 bases and J by 5 bases, and 9 bases separated the two germline ends. This chain's CDR3 is CASSVDGGYQPQHF. Here the CDR3 DNA reads TGTGCCAGCAGCGTAGATGGCGGGTATCAGCCCCAGCATTTT.

V gene TRBV30 combines with J gene TRBJ1-2; no definite D call. The CDR3 consists of 14 residues. Per the germline V gene, CDR1 is GTSNPN and CDR2 is SVGIG (reference sequence). V was shortened by 3 bases and J by 8 bases, with 19 bases between the two germline ends. The CDR3 nucleotides read TGTGCCTGGAGCCCCGGTCCCATTACGCGGGGCTACACCTTC. Protein: CAWSPGPITRGYTF.

V is TRBV28 and J is TRBJ2-4; tentative D call: TRBD2 (7 bases). This CDR3 region has 15 residues. Germline CDR1 and CDR2: MDHEN and SYDVKM. Trimming pared 3 bases from V and 1 base from J, leaving 10 bases between. Written as DNA, the CDR3 is TGTGCCAGCAGTTTGGGGGGGCGGGCCAAAAACATTCAGTACTTC. This encodes CASSLGGRAKNIQYF.

This clone was counted only a few times. The rearrangement uses TRBV19 and TRBJ2-7, with D tentatively TRBD1 (7 bases). The V end lost 6 bases, the J end lost 2 bases, and 11 bases lay between the germline ends. Germline loops: CDR1 LNHDA, CDR2 SQIVND (reference sequence). CDR3 size: 13 residues. The CDR3 reads CASRAGQTYEQYF. In DNA, the CDR3 is TGTGCCAGTAGGGCGGGACAGACCTACGAGCAGTACTTC.

This clone was seen only a few times. The rearrangement links TRBV18 to TRBJ2-7; TRBD2 is a possible D gene (6 bases). V lost 0 bases and J 3 bases, leaving 18 bases between the germline ends. This CDR3 region has 17 residues. In germline, CDR1 is KGHSH, CDR2 LQKENI. CDR3 amino acids: CASSPPEGGVPHYEQYF. CDR3 DNA sequence: TGTGCCAGCTCACCACCGGAGGGTGGAGTTCCCCACTACGAGCAGTACTTC.

The gene calls are TRBV7-9 and TRBJ2-5; TRBD1 is a possible D gene (6 bases). Germline V CDR1 and CDR2: SEHNR, FQNEAQ (reference sequence). This CDR3 contains 17 residues. The V end was cut by 3 bases, the J end by 5 bases, with 22 bases between. CDR3 sequence: CASSLFGGTDLGETQYF. The CDR3 DNA reads TGTGCCAGCAGCTTGTTTGGGGGCACGGATCTCGGGGAGACCCAGTACTTC.

The chain recombines TRBV7-6 with TRBJ2-2; perhaps TRBD2 as D (5 bases). V lost 5 bases and J 0 bases, leaving 13 bases between the germline ends. The CDR3 runs to 16 residues. CDR1 and CDR2 (germline): SGHVS, FNYEAQ. Written as DNA, the CDR3 is TGTGCCAGCAGCCTGGACTCACCCACGAACACCGGGGAGCTGTTTTTT. Its translation: CASSLDSPTNTGELFF.

This chain joins TRBV7-9 and TRBJ1-4, with 9 positions matching TRBD1. V dropped 8 bases and J dropped 3; count of bases not matched to a gene: 4. Germline CDR1 SEHNR, CDR2 FQNEAQ (reference sequence). The CDR3 spans 14 residues. CDR3 amino acids: CASGTGWSNEKLFF. Here the CDR3 DNA reads TGTGCCAGCGGGACAGGGTGGTCTAATGAAAAACTGTTTTTT.

This clone has just a few counts. The V gene is TRBV19, the J gene TRBJ1-1; tentative D call: TRBD1 (5 bases). Germline values: CDR1 LNHDA, CDR2 SQIVND (reference sequence). This CDR3 contains 14 residues. V lost 10 bases and J lost 0, with 15 bases in between. The CDR3, as DNA: TGTGCCACCAAACGGGGGGAGATGAACACTGAAGCTTTCTTT. Protein sequence: CATKRGEMNTEAFF.

The CDR3 nucleotides are TGTGCCTGGAGTGTGGGGCAGGGAAGAGAAAAACTGTTTTTT. Its translation: CAWSVGQGREKLFF. This sequence joins TRBV30 and TRBJ1-4; possible D gene TRBD1, 5 bases. The ends were cut back, 0 bases at V and 8 bases at J, with 13 bases in the middle. The CDR3 has 14 amino acids. CDR1 is GTSNPN, CDR2 SVGIG, per germline (reference sequence).

The chain employs TRBV2 and TRBJ1-3; D remains ambiguous. In germline, CDR1 is SNHLY, CDR2 FYNNEI. Trimming removed 3 bases at V and 2 bases at J, with 8 bases between. The CDR3 covers 14 residues. CDR3 sequence reads: CASSDLGTGNTIYF. Written as DNA, the CDR3 is TGTGCCAGCAGTGATTTGGGCACTGGAAACACCATATATTTT.

There are a few counts of this clone. The chain has TRBV19 and TRBJ2-7, with TRBD1 matching 8 bases. Trimming cost V 2 bases and J 6 bases; bases outside gene matches: 12. Germline V CDR1 and CDR2: LNHDA, SQIVND (reference sequence). This CDR3 contains 16 residues. For the CDR3, the DNA is TGTGCCAGTAGTATAAGGTCGACAGGGGAAAAAGGCGAGCAGTACTTC. Its protein product is CASSIRSTGEKGEQYF.

The chain uses TRBV9 and TRBJ1-4, with TRBD1 matching 11 bases. The CDR3 covers 19 residues. CDR1 is SGDLS and CDR2 is YYNGEE in the germline V gene. V trimming: 4 bases; J trimming: 6 bases; junction bases outside the gene matches: 17. The CDR3 DNA is TGTGCCAGCAGCCGAACCCCGGGACAGGGGGGGAGTATGGATGAAAAACTGTTTTTT. Residues: CASSRTPGQGGSMDEKLFF.

The chain recombines TRBV6-1 with TRBJ1-5; TRBD1 is a possible D gene (5 bases). This CDR3 comprises 16 residues. Trimming took 3 bases from V and 5 from J, leaving 17 bases between them. Germline lookup yields CDR1 MNHNS and CDR2 SASEGT. The CDR3 sequence is CASSDVKTDRDQPQHF. DNA of the CDR3: TGTGCCAGCAGTGACGTAAAGACAGACCGAGATCAGCCCCAGCATTTT.

The V and J genes are TRBV7-2 and TRBJ1-6; TRBD1 is a possible D gene (6 bases). The ends were cut back, 1 base at V and 5 bases at J, with 12 bases in the middle. The CDR3 loop spans 16 amino acids. Germline V lookup: CDR1 SGHTA, CDR2 FQGNSA. In DNA form, the CDR3 reads TGTGCCAGCAGCTTAGAACAGGGTAGCAATAATTCACCCCTCCACTTT. The encoded protein is CASSLEQGSNNSPLHF.

CDR3 sequence (DNA): TGTGCCATCAGTGAAAACGGTAACACCGGGGAGCTGTTTTTT. Translated: CAISENGNTGELFF. The V and J genes are TRBV10-3 and TRBJ2-2; D is uncertain. The CDR3 consists of 14 residues. Trimming left V 3 bases short and J 2 bases short, with 7 bases between. Germline V CDR1 and CDR2: ENHRY, SYGVKD.